Here is one T cell receptor beta chain with its context. Its specificity is unknown. The sample comes from a study of shared clonotypes between healthy human individuals. The study drew all its donors from Caucasian adults living in Nashville, Tennessee. Study-level results: Tissues were not sampled, only blood, and their repertoires likely differ. Measured sharing among donors was expected to vary with sequencing depth.

DNA at about 200 ng, tens of thousands of T cell genomes, went into sorted-subset replicate PCRs. Assay: immunoSEQ multiplex PCR; the TCRdb copy retains only in-frame clones and omits some. Among about 2,500,000 clones listed, 85% to 95% were seen once. Per the germline V gene, CDR1 is KGHSH and CDR2 is LQKENI. Trimming stripped 6 bases from V and 0 bases from J, with 12 bases between. This CDR3 spans 15 amino acids. The chain joins TRBV18 to TRBJ1-5; D possibly corresponds to TRBD1 (5 bases). The material sequenced was naive CD4+ T cells sorted from blood. Indicated subset: CD45RA+ positively selected. This TCR was recovered from a man younger than 35 in good health. CDR3 sequence reads: CASSGQGHSNQPQHF. In DNA, the CDR3 is TGTGCCAGCTCCGGCCAGGGCCATAGCAATCAGCCCCAGCATTTT.